Presented here are 9 T cell receptor beta chains from one specimen sequenced in a study of human T cells and chemical hapten exposure. Each CDR3 protein gets one entry after TCRdb re-called the RACE reads with MiXCR. The repertoire has about 130,000 distinct CDR3 sequences, about 8.2% of them found once; the top ten carry under 2%. Documented time point: healthy volunteer bleed at 2 weeks. Total RNA was isolated from unfractionated whole blood. The sample was whole blood. The source of these receptors is a male donor in good health. Some clones in this sample may be carry-over from other donors' samples.

Ten or more counts support this clonotype. This sequence joins TRBV20-1 and TRBJ2-1; TRBD1 agrees at 7 bases. The J segment lost 5 bases and the V segment lost 2 bases, leaving 3 bases of the junction unmatched. CDR1 is DFQATT and CDR2 is SNEGSKA in the germline V gene (reference sequence). CDR3 size: 13 residues. CDR3 residues: CSARPGQHNEQFF. CDR3 coding DNA: TGCAGTGCTAGACCGGGACAGCACAATGAGCAGTTCTTC.

This clonotype showed up many times. V usage is TRBV20-1 and J usage is TRBJ2-3; D is unresolved. Trimming pared 6 bases from V and 2 bases from J, leaving 18 bases between. CDR3 length: 15 residues. Germline lookup yields CDR1 DFQATT and CDR2 SNEGSKA (reference sequence). The CDR3 protein is CSARLNKNPTDTQYF. The CDR3, as DNA: TGCAGTGCCAGGTTAAACAAGAACCCCACAGATACGCAGTATTTT.

Many counts were recorded for this clonotype. The J gene is TRBJ1-2, the V gene TRBV6-5, with 11 bases lining up with TRBD1. Germline V CDR1 and CDR2: MNHEY, SVGAGI. CDR3 length equals 15 residues. V was clipped by 6 bases and J by 4 bases; unmatched bases: 7. CDR3 sequence: CASRADRGRLYGYTF. The CDR3 nucleotides are TGTGCCAGCAGAGCGGACAGGGGGCGACTCTATGGCTACACCTTC.

The gene calls are TRBV5-1 and TRBJ1-1; tentatively, D is TRBD1 (5 bases). Germline assignment: CDR1 SGHRS and CDR2 YFSETQ. The V and J ends lost 1 base and 5 bases respectively, with 12 bases between them. The length of the CDR3 is 14 residues. The CDR3, as DNA: TGCGCCAGCAGCTTGCAGGGTGGAGGAACTGAAGCTTTCTTT. Residues: CASSLQGGGTEAFF.

This clonotype was picked up many times. The chain couples TRBV18 to TRBJ2-7; 7 bases align to TRBD1. This CDR3 spans 16 amino acids. Trimming at V came to 4 bases and at J to 3 bases, leaving 12 bases not matched to a gene. Germline V gene data show CDR1 as KGHSH and CDR2 as LQKENI. In nucleotides, the CDR3 is TGTGCCAGCTCACTCGACAGGACAGGCCTGAACTACGAGCAGTACTTC. Its translation: CASSLDRTGLNYEQYF.

This clonotype was seen at least ten times. This chain uses TRBV20-1 with TRBJ2-3; no clear D. V shed 2 bases and J shed 3 bases, with 0 bases lying between them. The germline CDR1 and CDR2 sequences are DFQATT and SNEGSKA (reference sequence). The CDR3 covers 10 residues. The CDR3: CSARTDTQYF. In DNA, the CDR3 is TGCAGTGCTAGAACAGATACGCAGTATTTT.

V gene TRBV11-2 combines with J gene TRBJ2-1, with 11 nucleotides matching TRBD2. Trimming at V came to 5 bases and at J to 5 bases, leaving 5 bases not matched to a gene. The V gene's germline CDR1 is SGHAT and CDR2 FQNNGV. The CDR3 extends over 15 amino acids. The CDR3 here is CASSLGLAANNEQFF. As DNA, the CDR3 is TGTGCCAGCAGCCTGGGACTAGCGGCGAACAATGAGCAGTTCTTC.

A few counts support this clonotype. This chain uses TRBV19 with TRBJ2-7; tentatively, D is TRBD1 (7 bases). The CDR3 loop spans 17 amino acids. Trimming shortened V by 4 bases and J by 1 base, and 20 bases separated the two germline ends. Germline CDR1 reads LNHDA; CDR2 reads SQIVND (reference sequence). The CDR3 sequence is CASSRLLAGQKSYEQYF. The DNA of the CDR3 is TGTGCCAGTAGTAGACTCCTCGCGGGACAGAAATCCTACGAGCAGTACTTC.

V and J are TRBV6-6 and TRBJ2-6; tentative D call: TRBD2 (6 bases). The V gene lost 6 bases and the J gene lost 0 bases, with 12 bases spanning the gap. This CDR3 has 16 amino acids. Germline values: CDR1 MNHNY, CDR2 SVGAGI (reference sequence). CDR3 in DNA: TGTGCCAGCAGCTTGGCGGGGCGCTCTGGGGCCAACGTCCTGACTTTC. This gives the protein CASSLAGRSGANVLTF.